Sequencing of this T cell receptor (beta chain) was carried out in a study of blood T cell repertoires in COVID-19. Across the study: Italy, Spain and the United States were the sources of the convalescent and acute COVID-19 samples. T cells, B-cell-depleted T cells, or PBMCs provided the cDNA or gDNA that served as material.

The CDR3 loop spans 13 amino acids. CDR1 MNHEY and CDR2 SVGAGI come from the germline V gene. V lost 6 bases, J lost 4 bases, and 12 bases lay in between. As processed by the authors: Counts of nucleated cells, estimated from reference gene primer amplification, were obtained. TCRdb's copy holds only in-frame clones and misses some; the assay was immunoSEQ multiplex PCR. That table furnishes V, J and clone size, whereas the DNA furnished D and trimming. Of 120,000 to 150,000 clones in the sample, 80% to 90% were seen once. The sequenced sample was peripheral blood. This rearrangement joins TRBV6-5 to TRBJ1-2, with D tentatively TRBD1 (6 bases). This clonotype was sampled from a human donor in a cohort sampled during active COVID-19. CDR3 region: CASRGGGVYGYTF. The CDR3 DNA is TGTGCCAGCAGGGGAGGGGGAGTCTATGGCTACACCTTC.